This TCR beta chain stems from a study of T cell responses to AZD1222 COVID-19 vaccine. As for the study in general: Pooling covered second doses at about 4 or about 12 weeks.

This CDR3 has 19 amino acids. Study-level findings and limits: Baseline serology detected seropositivity in only a handful of AZD1222 recipients. Regions left unmutated in variants are reportedly the target of nearly half of spike-specific TCRs.

As concerns this clone: Its matching antigen is unknown.

The table came from immunoSEQ multiplex PCR; TCRdb's copy has only in-frame clones and leaves some out. This sample has roughly 150,000 clones, with roughly 92% found just once. The sequenced sample was peripheral blood, obtained on day 0 of AZD1222 vaccination. The rearrangement links TRBV1 to TRBJ1-6. TRBV1 is termed a pseudogene. This receptor was taken from an adult in good health. CDR3 loop: CTSSLGVWALVGYNSPLHF. The DNA of the CDR3 is TGCACCAGCAGCCTGGGGGTCTGGGCTCTAGTGGGCTATAATTCACCCCTCCACTTT.